One T cell receptor (beta chain) is described in this entry. Its antigen is as yet unknown. Germline-derived CDR1 and CDR2 are MDHEN and SYDVKM. This CDR3 spans 14 amino acids. V lost 6 bases to trimming and J lost 3 bases; unmatched junction nucleotides: 5. This sample was taken from a study of identical twins. Regarding the study as a whole: Whereas memory repertoires showed no such difference, abundant cord blood beta clonotypes carried fewer insertions.

TCRdb itself ran the 5' RACE reads through MiXCR, one entry per CDR3 protein. The sample shows 1.5 million to 2 million distinct CDR3 sequences, around 33% of them seen only once. The TCR comes from a newborn girl in good health. The V and J genes are TRBV28 and TRBJ2-4; 7 nucleotides line up with TRBD1. Source material: cord blood. CDR3 in DNA: TGTGCCAGCAGAAAGGGGGCGAACAAAAACATTCAGTACTTC. Protein product: CASRKGANKNIQYF. The full variable domain, in which reference TRBV28 and TRBJ2-4 provide the parts outside the CDR3, is DVKVTQSSRYLVKRTGEKVFLECVQDMDHENMFWYRQDPGLGLRLIYFSYDVKMKEKGDIPEGYSVSREKKERFSLILESASTNQTSMYLCASRKGANKNIQYFGAGTRLSVL.